Listed here are 15 T cell receptor beta chains from one sample, sequenced in a study of T cells after yellow fever vaccination. Each CDR3 protein is one row after TCRdb ran MiXCR on the 5' RACE reads. This table holds 450,000 to 550,000 distinct CDR3 sequences, about a fifth found once. Source: PBMCs, taken 21 days after the first yellow fever vaccination. All receptors derive from a man between 18 and 29 years old who received the YFV17D yellow fever vaccine.

This clonotype was detected a few times. V gene TRBV6-2 or TRBV6-3 combines with J gene TRBJ2-3, with 12 bases fitting TRBD2. The CDR3 is made up of 16 amino acids. From germline, CDR1 is MNHEY and CDR2 SVGEGT. V gave up 6 bases and J gave up 2 bases; unmatched junction bases: 6. CDR3 sequence reads: CASSPGLAGTTDTQYF. The CDR3 nucleotides are TGTGCCAGCAGCCCCGGACTAGCGGGGACCACAGATACGCAGTATTTT.

This clonotype was observed a handful of times. The J gene is TRBJ2-1, the V gene TRBV7-9; no clear D. This CDR3 has 15 residues. CDR1 is SEHNR, CDR2 FQNEAQ, per germline (reference sequence). Trimming took off 2 bases at V and 8 bases at J, with 16 bases between the two ends. The CDR3 spells CASSLKALPSDEQFF. The CDR3 DNA reads TGTGCCAGCAGCTTAAAGGCACTGCCTTCCGATGAGCAGTTCTTC.

In this sample, this clonotype turned up a few times. This CDR3 reads CASSQEGGYLDIQYF. The CDR3 DNA follows: TGTGCCAGCAGCCAAGAGGGGGGGTATTTGGACATTCAGTACTTC. V and J are TRBV4-2 and TRBJ2-4; 7 bases align to TRBD2. Germline V gene sequence: CDR1 LGHNA, CDR2 YNFKEQ. The CDR3 runs to 15 residues. Trimming at V came to 0 bases and at J to 8 bases, leaving 7 bases not matched to a gene.

This rearrangement joins TRBV10-2 to TRBJ2-1; 11 bases fit TRBD2. Germline assignment: CDR1 WSHSY and CDR2 SAAADI. The CDR3 is 14 residues long. The V gene end was trimmed by 8 bases and the J gene end by 9 bases; junction bases not matched to a gene: 9. The CDR3 bases are TGCGCCAGCGTGAGTAGCGGGGGGGCATTTGAGCAGTTCTTC. Translating it yields CASVSSGGAFEQFF.

This rearrangement joins TRBV5-4 to TRBJ2-1; a weak D match, TRBD2 (5 bases). V was pared by 4 bases and J by 5 bases, with 10 bases between. The CDR3 totals 13 residues. Looked up from germline, CDR1 is SGHNT and CDR2 is YYREEE (reference sequence). In DNA, the CDR3 is TGTGCCAGCAGCCAGGACTGGAACAATGAGCAGTTCTTC. This encodes CASSQDWNNEQFF. The whole variable domain, filled in from reference TRBV5-4 and TRBJ2-1, reads ETGVTQSPTHLIKTRGQQVTLRCSSQSGHNTVSWYQQALGQGPQFIFQYYREEENGRGNFPPRFSGLQFPNYSSELNVNALELDDSALYLCASSQDWNNEQFFGPGTRLTVL.

This chain joins TRBV11-1 and TRBJ2-1; D tentatively fits TRBD1 or TRBD2 (5 bases each). CDR3 length: 14 residues. Trimming removed 1 base at V and 7 bases at J, with 11 bases between. Germline V gene sequence: CDR1 SGHAT, CDR2 FQDESV (reference sequence). CDR3 loop: CASSLEGAGNEQFF. The CDR3 DNA sequence: TGTGCCAGCAGCTTAGAGGGAGCAGGGAATGAGCAGTTCTTC. Full variable domain (rest looked up from reference TRBV11-1 and TRBJ2-1): EAEVAQSPRYKITEKSQAVAFWCDPISGHATLYWYRQILGQGPELLVQFQDESVVDDSQLPKDRFSAERLKGVDSTLKIQPAELGDSAMYLCASSLEGAGNEQFFGPGTRLTVL.

This chain links TRBV7-9 with TRBJ1-1, with TRBD1 as a possible D gene (5 bases). Trimming removed 8 bases at V and 1 base at J, with 11 bases between. The CDR3 loop spans 13 amino acids. CDR1 is SEHNR, CDR2 FQNEAQ, per germline (reference sequence). For the CDR3, the DNA is TGTGCCAGCGAACCCCAGGGGAACACTGAAGCTTTCTTT. Residues: CASEPQGNTEAFF.

The chain links TRBV12-3 or TRBV12-4 to TRBJ2-1; TRBD1 aligns across 9 bases. This CDR3 contains 16 residues. Losses at the gene ends were 6 bases for V and 4 bases for J; bases not matched to a gene: 10. CDR3 region: CASSNLQGAGYNEQFF. DNA for the CDR3: TGTGCCAGCAGCAACTTACAGGGGGCGGGGTACAATGAGCAGTTCTTC.

The chain carries TRBV5-1 and TRBJ1-1; 7 bases align to TRBD1. The CDR3 spans 15 residues. The germline V gene has CDR1 SGHRS and CDR2 YFSETQ. V was clipped by 0 bases and J by 5 bases; unmatched bases: 7. The CDR3 is CASSLAEGALTEAFF. CDR3 coding DNA: TGCGCCAGCAGCTTGGCGGAGGGGGCGCTGACTGAAGCTTTCTTT.

In its sample, this clonotype was seen a few times. The gene calls are TRBV5-5 and TRBJ1-2; D ambiguous. The length of the CDR3 is 13 residues. V lost 1 base, J lost 3 bases, and 7 bases lay in between. The germline V gene encodes CDR1 SGHKS and CDR2 YYEKEE (reference sequence). The chain's CDR3 is CASSLLEHYGYTF. DNA of the CDR3: TGTGCCAGCAGCTTGCTCGAACACTATGGCTACACCTTC. Complete variable domain (other parts from reference TRBV5-5 and TRBJ1-2): DAGVTQSPTHLIKTRGQQVTLRCSPISGHKSVSWYQQVLGQGPQFIFQYYEKEERGRGNFPDRFSARQFPNYSSELNVNALLLGDSALYLCASSLLEHYGYTFGSGTRLTVV.

This clonotype was counted between two and nine times. The chain joins TRBV7-9 to TRBJ2-3; D might be TRBD2 (5 bases). Trimming cost V 4 bases and J 9 bases, with 20 bases left between them. Germline V gives CDR1 SEHNR, CDR2 FQNEAQ (reference sequence). The CDR3 is 15 residues long. Here the CDR3 DNA reads TGTGCCAGCAGCTCCCGCGGGCGGTTCGGTGAGACGCAGTATTTT. It encodes CASSSRGRFGETQYF.

The chain employs TRBV7-2 and TRBJ2-1; 8 bases fit TRBD2. V dropped 4 bases and J dropped 9; count of bases not matched to a gene: 5. This CDR3 comprises 13 residues. Germline CDR1 SGHTA, CDR2 FQGNSA. CDR3 sequence: CASSSGGAGEQFF. For the CDR3, the DNA is TGTGCCAGCAGCTCCGGGGGGGCGGGTGAGCAGTTCTTC.

The J gene is TRBJ1-3, the V gene TRBV29-1; D possibly corresponds to TRBD1 (5 bases). This CDR3 contains 13 residues. Trimming stripped 3 bases from V and 3 bases from J, with 9 bases between. The V gene's germline CDR1 is SQVTM and CDR2 ANQGSEA. DNA of the CDR3: TGCAGCGTTGAGGCCAGGGTTGGAAACACCATATATTTT. Its protein is CSVEARVGNTIYF. Based on the CDR3 plus reference TRBV29-1 and TRBJ1-3, the full variable domain is SAVISQKPSRDICQRGTSLTIQCQVDSQVTMMFWYRQQPGQSLTLIATANQGSEATYESGFVIDKFPISRPNLTFSTLTVSNMSPEDSSIYLCSVEARVGNTIYFGEGSWLTVV.

The chain employs TRBV4-1 and TRBJ1-1; the match to TRBD1 covers 9 bases. The V segment lost 7 bases and the J segment 2 bases; nucleotides outside the gene matches: 2. From germline, CDR1 is MGHRA and CDR2 YSYEKL. The CDR3 length is 13 residues. The CDR3 DNA follows: TGCGCCAGCAAGGGACAGGGTAACACTGAAGCTTTCTTT. Translation gives CASKGQGNTEAFF.

The table lists this clonotype with many counts. The chain joins TRBV18 to TRBJ2-6; 9 bases align to TRBD1. The CDR3 length is 18 residues. CDR1 is KGHSH, CDR2 LQKENI, per germline. With 3 bases clipped from V and 1 base from J, the junction kept 7 bases outside the gene matches. CDR3 coding DNA: TGTGCCAGCTCACCCTGGGGACAGGGAACTTCTGGGGCCAACGTCCTGACTTTC. It codes for CASSPWGQGTSGANVLTF.